The clone carrying this T cell receptor beta chain was counted only a few times. Antigen specificity is unknown. The source of the sample is a study of cytomegalovirus exposure and HLA in healthy donors. Notes on the study in general: A later analysis revealed that TCR association rates differed between HLA loci, peaking at DRB1 and bottoming out at HLA-C. Later analysis identified a missense DCLRE1C variant that was linked to TCR beta V- and J-gene trimming. Researchers counted roughly 150 TCR beta chains as cytomegalovirus-associated.

The PCR ran on 60 Vbeta and 13 Jbeta primers. Clones were sequenced by immunoSEQ multiplex PCR, and TCRdb holds only the in-frame ones, with some missing. The sample shows approximately 180,000 clones, 78% of them seen only once. This CDR3 is built from 15 residues. CDR1 SGHAT and CDR2 FQNNGV come from the germline V gene. With 3 bases removed from V and 8 bases from J, the gap between germline ends came to 16 bases. The TCR sequence derives from a woman aged 45-65 years in good health and CMV-seropositive. This chain links TRBV11-2 with TRBJ1-4; tentatively, D is TRBD1 (5 bases). Sequenced: PBMCs. CDR3 sequence (DNA): TGTGCCAGCAGCTTTAGCCAGGGTATTAAGGAAAAACTGTTTTTT. Translating gives CASSFSQGIKEKLFF.